The entry below describes one TCR beta chain. The data were taken from a study of regulatory T cells in long-lasting Graves disease. Time point denoted: persistent/refractory GD, antithyroid drugs over 5 years with positive TRAb. There was RNA extracted from PBMCs, and the TCR library was made from it. Sequencing libraries for TCR beta were prepared with iRepertoire HTBI primers and Arm-PCR of CDR3 regions. TCRdb analysed the multiplex PCR reads with MiXCR anew, one entry per CDR3 protein. The sample includes about 420,000 distinct CDR3 sequences, 23% of them seen just once. V was pared by 7 bases and J by 7 bases, with 13 bases between. Germline CDR1 and CDR2: SQVTM and ANQGSEA. This CDR3 is 11 amino acids long.

The receptor was isolated from a female donor with Graves disease. The J gene is TRBJ1-2, the V gene TRBV29-1; a possible D gene is TRBD1 (5 bases). This specimen consisted of peripheral blood mononuclear cells (PBMCs), obtained when the disease was refractory, from a patient treated with antithyroid drugs. CDR3 loop: CSDAEGPGYTF. In nucleotides, the CDR3 is TGCAGCGACGCCGAGGGGCCTGGCTACACCTTC.